The clone carrying this T cell receptor (beta chain) was counted only a few times. These data originate in a study of blood T cell repertoires in COVID-19. In the study overall: Both acute and convalescent COVID-19 samples were obtained from the United States, Italy and Spain. Sample material is recorded as cDNA or gDNA derived from T cells, B-cell-depleted T cells, or PBMCs.

Per the original methods: Cell counts per sample came from amplifying reference gene primers. The method was immunoSEQ multiplex PCR; TCRdb's version includes in-frame clones alone and lacks a portion of them. From that table come the V and J calls and clone size; the DNA was used to work out D and trimming. The table shows hundreds of thousands of clones, with around 90% occurring only once. This CDR3 region has 16 residues. With V trimmed by 1 base and J by 8 bases, 6 bases remained unmatched. Germline values: CDR1 SGHVT, CDR2 SQSDAQ. Sequencing used peripheral blood. The TCR was taken from a man in his forties or fifties with acute or convalescent COVID-19. This chain connects TRBV7-4 to TRBJ2-4; 12 bases agree with TRBD1. As DNA, the CDR3 is TGTGCCAGCAGCTTAGGGGACAGGGGGCGCAGGGACATTCAGTACTTC. Its translation: CASSLGDRGRRDIQYF.